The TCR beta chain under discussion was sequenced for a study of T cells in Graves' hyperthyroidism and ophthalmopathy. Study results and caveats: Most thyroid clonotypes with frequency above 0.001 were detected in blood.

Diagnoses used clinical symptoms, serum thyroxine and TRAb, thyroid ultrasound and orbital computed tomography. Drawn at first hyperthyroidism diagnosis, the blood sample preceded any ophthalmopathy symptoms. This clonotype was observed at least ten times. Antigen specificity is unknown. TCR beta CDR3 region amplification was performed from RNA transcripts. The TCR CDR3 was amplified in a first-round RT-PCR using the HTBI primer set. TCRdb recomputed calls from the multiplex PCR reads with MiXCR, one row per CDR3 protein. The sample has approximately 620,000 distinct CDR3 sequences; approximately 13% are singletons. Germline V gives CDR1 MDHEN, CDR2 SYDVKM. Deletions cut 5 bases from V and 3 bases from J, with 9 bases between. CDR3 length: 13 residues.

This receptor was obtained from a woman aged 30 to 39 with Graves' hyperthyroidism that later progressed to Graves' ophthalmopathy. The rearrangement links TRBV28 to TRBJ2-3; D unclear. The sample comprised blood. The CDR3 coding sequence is TGTGCCAGCAGTCCACGAGAGACAGATACGCAGTATTTT. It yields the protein CASSPRETDTQYF.